The next 18 T cell receptor beta chains were all read from a single sample in a study of blood T cells in healthy people across ages (dated by TCRdb to 2015 to 2017). Libraries were built with 5' RACE. A second PCR of roughly 7 to 11 cycles was performed with a sample-barcoded 5' primer and a J-beta primer mix. TCRdb reworked the public reads: Q25 trimming with fastp, MiXCR clone assembly, productive beta chains retained. Merged by CDR3 protein, the rows form single entries marked with the most common genes and DNA. Here the sample has some 1,800,000 distinct CDR3 sequences; 35% to 50% occur a single time. Of the sample, roughly 23% is held by the ten largest clones. The material sequenced was blood. These receptors all come from a human donor in good health.

The V gene is TRBV6-5, the J gene TRBJ1-1; TRBD1 is a possible D gene (6 bases). The CDR3 covers 14 residues. Germline CDR1 and CDR2: MNHEY and SVGAGI. The CDR3 here is CYVQRVGGGTEAFF. Here the CDR3 DNA reads TGTTACGTTCAGCGGGTGGGGGGCGGCACTGAAGCTTTCTTT.

The rearrangement links TRBV6-2 or TRBV6-3 to TRBJ2-7; 7 bases align to TRBD2. The CDR3 runs to 14 residues. Trimming at V came to 6 bases and at J to 0 bases, leaving 5 bases not matched to a gene. Germline V lookup: CDR1 MNHEY, CDR2 SVGEGT. Written as DNA, the CDR3 is TGTGCCAGCAGCTATCGACTAGCCTCCTACGAGCAGTACTTC. This encodes CASSYRLASYEQYF.

The rearrangement joins TRBV27 to TRBJ2-7, with 9 positions matching TRBD1. The CDR3 sequence is 15 residues long. Per the germline V gene, CDR1 is MNHEY and CDR2 is SMNVEV (reference sequence). Trimming took 5 bases from V and 6 from J; bases not matched to a gene: 11. The CDR3 bases are TGTGCCAGCAGTGGGGTGGGACAGGGCTCTTGCGAGCAGTACTTC. Its protein is CASSGVGQGSCEQYF.

This clonotype came up once. The chain combines TRBV7-2 with TRBJ1-2; D remains ambiguous. The germline CDR1 and CDR2 sequences are SGHTA and FQGNSA. Trimming removed 0 bases from V and 3 bases from J, with 20 bases in between. The CDR3 is made up of 18 amino acids. The CDR3 coding sequence is TGTGCCAGCAGCTTAGCTGGTTGGTTAGGCCTCGGGGACTATGGCTACACCTTC. It codes for CASSLAGWLGLGDYGYTF. Full variable domain (missing parts from reference TRBV7-2 and TRBJ1-2): GAGVSQSPSNKVTEKGKDVELRCDPISGHTALYWYRQSLGQGLEFLIYFQGNSAPDKSGLPSDRFSAERTGGSVSTLTIQRTQQEDSAVYLCASSLAGWLGLGDYGYTFGSGTRLTVV.

The CDR3 region has the DNA TGTGCCAGCAGCCCAACCGTAAATGAGCAGTACTTC. It encodes CASSPTVNEQYF. This chain connects TRBV4-2 to TRBJ2-4; no definite D call. V was pared by 4 bases and J by 13 bases, with 14 bases between. Germline V gene data show CDR1 as LGHNA and CDR2 as YNFKEQ. This CDR3 contains 12 residues.

This chain joins TRBV6-2 or TRBV6-3 and TRBJ2-1; 8 bases line up with TRBD2. J was trimmed by 6 bases and V by 7 bases; bases with no gene match: 11. Germline V gives CDR1 MNHEY, CDR2 SVGEGT. CDR3 length: 15 amino acids. The CDR3 coding sequence is TGTGCCAGCATCCTACGGGGGGGCCATTTCAATGAGCAGTTCTTC. Its translation is CASILRGGHFNEQFF.

The genes are TRBV9 and TRBJ1-3; TRBD1 matches 11 bases. With 3 bases clipped from V and 8 bases from J, the junction kept 7 bases outside the gene matches. From germline, CDR1 is SGDLS and CDR2 YYNGEE. There are 15 residues in the CDR3. The CDR3 protein is CASSAEDRGHDTIYF. In DNA, the CDR3 is TGTGCCAGCAGCGCCGAGGACAGGGGGCATGACACCATATATTTT. The complete variable domain, with remaining parts taken from reference TRBV9 and TRBJ1-3, reads DSGVTQTPKHLITATGQRVTLRCSPRSGDLSVYWYQQSLDQGLQFLIQYYNGEERAKGNILERFSAQQFPDLHSELNLSSLELGDSALYFCASSAEDRGHDTIYFGEGSWLTVV.

A few counts support this clonotype. This chain connects TRBV29-1 to TRBJ1-6; no clear D. The V end lost 4 bases, the J end lost 7 bases, and 11 bases lay between the germline ends. This CDR3 contains 13 residues. Germline loops: CDR1 SQVTM, CDR2 ANQGSEA. The CDR3 region has the DNA TGCAGCGTTGCAAGGGAATGGAATTCACCCCTCCACTTT. As protein: CSVAREWNSPLHF. The complete variable domain, with remaining parts taken from reference TRBV29-1 and TRBJ1-6, reads SAVISQKPSRDICQRGTSLTIQCQVDSQVTMMFWYRQQPGQSLTLIATANQGSEATYESGFVIDKFPISRPNLTFSTLTVSNMSPEDSSIYLCSVAREWNSPLHFGNGTRLTVT.

The V and J genes are TRBV7-2 and TRBJ2-7, with TRBD1 matching 8 bases. The length of the CDR3 is 13 residues. Germline V CDR1 and CDR2: SGHTA, FQGNSA. V lost 5 bases to trimming and J lost 7 bases; unmatched junction nucleotides: 7. The CDR3 sequence is CASSTDRGKEQYF. CDR3 sequence (DNA): TGTGCCAGCAGCACTGACAGGGGCAAGGAGCAGTACTTC.

This clonotype showed up just a few times. This chain connects TRBV6-5 to TRBJ1-1; maybe TRBD1 (6 bases). The V end was cut by 2 bases, the J end by 3 bases, with 10 bases between. Germline V CDR1 and CDR2: MNHEY, SVGAGI. The CDR3 has 14 residues. This CDR3 is CASSYRGYDTEAFF. The CDR3 coding sequence is TGTGCCAGCAGTTACAGGGGGTACGACACTGAAGCTTTCTTT.

The chain links TRBV7-8 to TRBJ2-3, with TRBD2 matching 11 bases. Germline V gene data show CDR1 as SGHVS and CDR2 as FQNEAQ. CDR3 size: 16 residues. V was clipped by 2 bases and J by 2 bases; unmatched bases: 3. Written as DNA, the CDR3 is TGTGCCAGCAGCTTATTTAGCGGGGGGGACACAGATACGCAGTATTTT. Amino acids: CASSLFSGGDTDTQYF.

The chain has TRBV5-1 and TRBJ2-5; 7 positions agree with TRBD1. The J call could be wrong; TRBJ2-7 is a better fit for the DNA end. The CDR3 runs to 15 residues. Germline V gene lookup returns CDR1 SGHRS and CDR2 YFSETQ. The DNA of the CDR3 is TGCGCCAGCAGCTTTAGGGGGCTTGAGACTAACGAGCAGTACTTC. Its protein product is CASSFRGLETNEQYF.

Only a few counts were recorded for this clonotype. V is TRBV20-1 and J is TRBJ2-7, with 13 nucleotides matching TRBD2. V lost 5 bases to trimming and J lost 5 bases; unmatched junction nucleotides: 12. The CDR3 is 16 amino acids. From germline, CDR1 is DFQATT and CDR2 SNEGSKA (reference sequence). DNA of the CDR3: TGCAGTGCTTGGACCGGACTAGCGGGGGATCGGGACGAGCAGTACTTC. Its translation: CSAWTGLAGDRDEQYF.

Remarks on this clonotype: The conserved closing phenylalanine or tryptophan is absent in this CDR3, likely reflecting a read error. The rearrangement joins TRBV2 to TRBJ2-4, with TRBD1 identical over 8 bases. This CDR3 spans 13 amino acids. Germline V lookup: CDR1 SNHLY, CDR2 FYNNEI. J gave up 13 bases and V 7 bases, and 12 bases lay outside the gene matches. Here the CDR3 DNA reads TGTGCCAGCACCCAGGACAGGGCCCACCCCCAGTACTAC. Amino acids: CASTQDRAHPQYY.

Only a few counts were recorded for this clonotype. CDR3: CASSRDSGIYEQYF. The CDR3 nucleotides are TGTGCCAGCAGCCGGGACAGTGGGATCTACGAGCAGTACTTC. V usage is TRBV7-9 and J usage is TRBJ2-7, with 7 nucleotides matching TRBD1. Germline assignment: CDR1 SEHNR and CDR2 FQNEAQ (reference sequence). After removal of 5 bases from V and 3 bases from J, the junction contained 7 bases not matched to a gene. This CDR3 region has 14 residues.

This clonotype came up a few times. The chain recombines TRBV29-1 with TRBJ1-2, with TRBD1 matching over 7 bases. Losses at the gene ends were 7 bases for V and 0 bases for J; bases not matched to a gene: 5. CDR1 is SQVTM and CDR2 is ANQGSEA in the germline V gene. The CDR3 has 13 amino acids. The CDR3, as DNA: TGCAGCGCCCAGGGGGGTCCTAACTATGGCTACACCTTC. This translates into CSAQGGPNYGYTF.

This clonotype has a handful of counts. The V and J genes are TRBV13 and TRBJ1-4; D not resolved. V was cut by 1 base and J by 0 bases, with 9 bases left in between. There are 16 residues in the CDR3. Germline V gene data show CDR1 as PRHDT and CDR2 as FYEKMQ (reference sequence). The CDR3 is CASSLARGSTNEKLFF. CDR3 nucleotides: TGTGCCAGCAGCTTAGCCCGTGGCTCAACTAATGAAAAACTGTTTTTT.

The CDR3 protein is CASSPGQSYTEAFF. In DNA, the CDR3 is TGTGCCAGCAGCCCTGGACAGTCTTACACTGAAGCTTTCTTT. The chain uses TRBV7-2 and TRBJ1-1; perhaps TRBD1 as D (6 bases). Trimming removed 5 bases from V and 3 bases from J, with 13 bases in between. This CDR3 comprises 14 residues. Germline assignment: CDR1 SGHTA and CDR2 FQGNSA.